Only a few counts were recorded for the clone carrying this T cell receptor beta chain. Its matching antigen is unknown. TCRdb passed the RT-PCR reads through MiXCR, listing each CDR3 protein once. The sample lists a few hundred thousand distinct CDR3 sequences, 7.2% seen once, with 13% in the top ten. This specimen comes from a study of response to subunit inactivated influenza vaccine. Study-level findings and limits: Each seasonal influenza vaccination recruits few new T cells, the authors suggested.

This CDR3 is built from 18 residues. Germline assignment: CDR1 KGHDR and CDR2 SFDVKD. Trimming removed 4 bases from V and 4 bases from J; junction bases left unmatched: 15. The sequences come from PBMCs from blood, collected approximately 25 months after vaccination. The clonotype originates from a man in his fifties or sixties who received an inactivated influenza vaccine. This chain uses TRBV24-1 with TRBJ2-1; 7 nucleotides line up with TRBD2. The CDR3 coding sequence is TGTGCCACCAGTGACTCCGGACTAGGCGGGGGACGGTACAATGAGCAGTTCTTC. It specifies CATSDSGLGGGRYNEQFF.